This T cell receptor (beta chain) was profiled in a study of cytomegalovirus exposure and HLA in healthy donors. The PCR ran on 60 Vbeta and 13 Jbeta primers. Assay used: immunoSEQ multiplex PCR; TCRdb lists only in-frame clones, some missing. The sample consists of 150,000 to 250,000 clones, 75% to 85% of them appearing once. CDR3 length: 15 amino acids. Between the trimmed V and J ends, which lost 6 bases and 2 bases, there was a span of 16 bases. The germline gives CDR1 WSHSY, CDR2 SAAADI. The TCR comes from a girl aged 5-17 years in good health and CMV-seropositive. The chain joins TRBV10-2 to TRBJ1-2; D remains ambiguous. The specimen was PBMCs. CDR3 sequence: CASSNWSAANYGYTF. In DNA form, the CDR3 reads TGCGCCAGCAGCAACTGGTCGGCGGCGAACTATGGCTACACCTTC.